This T cell receptor (beta chain) was captured by sequencing in a study of shared clonotypes between healthy human individuals. A single count supports this clone. It was at deep level that the assay was run. Sorted subsets were amplified in replicate PCRs using 200 ng DNA, about 30,000 T cell genomes. The data were produced by immunoSEQ multiplex PCR, yet TCRdb's version contains in-frame clones alone and is incomplete. The profile shows some 1,400,000 clones, roughly 95% of them singletons. The sample was naive CD4+ T cells sorted from blood. Regarding subset: CD45RA+ positively selected. This sequence was found in a young man in good health.

This chain's CDR3 is CSANGQAAQHF. In DNA form, the CDR3 reads TGCAGTGCTAACGGACAGGCAGCCCAGCATTTT. J is TRBJ1-5 and V is TRBV20-1; TRBD1 agrees at 7 bases. Germline V CDR1 and CDR2: DFQATT, SNEGSKA (reference sequence). J lost 11 bases, V lost 4 bases, and 5 bases had no gene match. This CDR3 is built from 11 residues.